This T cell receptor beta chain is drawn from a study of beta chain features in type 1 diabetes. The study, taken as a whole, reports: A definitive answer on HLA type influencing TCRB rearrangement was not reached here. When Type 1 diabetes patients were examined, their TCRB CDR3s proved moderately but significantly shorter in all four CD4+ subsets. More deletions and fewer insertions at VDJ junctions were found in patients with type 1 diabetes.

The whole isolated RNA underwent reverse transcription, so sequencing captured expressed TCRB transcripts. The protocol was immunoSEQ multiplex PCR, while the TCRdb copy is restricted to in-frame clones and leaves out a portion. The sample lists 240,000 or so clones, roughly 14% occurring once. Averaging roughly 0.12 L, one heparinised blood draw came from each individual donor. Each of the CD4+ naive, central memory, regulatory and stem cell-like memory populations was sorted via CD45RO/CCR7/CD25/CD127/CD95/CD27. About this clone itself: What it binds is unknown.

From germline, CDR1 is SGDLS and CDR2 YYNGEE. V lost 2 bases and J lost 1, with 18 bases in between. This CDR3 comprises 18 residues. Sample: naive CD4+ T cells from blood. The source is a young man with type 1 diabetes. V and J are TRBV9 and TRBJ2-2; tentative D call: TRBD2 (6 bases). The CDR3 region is CASSVPPAGRGNTGELFF. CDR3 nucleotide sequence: TGTGCCAGCAGCGTCCCCCCGGCAGGGCGGGGGAACACCGGGGAGCTGTTTTTT.